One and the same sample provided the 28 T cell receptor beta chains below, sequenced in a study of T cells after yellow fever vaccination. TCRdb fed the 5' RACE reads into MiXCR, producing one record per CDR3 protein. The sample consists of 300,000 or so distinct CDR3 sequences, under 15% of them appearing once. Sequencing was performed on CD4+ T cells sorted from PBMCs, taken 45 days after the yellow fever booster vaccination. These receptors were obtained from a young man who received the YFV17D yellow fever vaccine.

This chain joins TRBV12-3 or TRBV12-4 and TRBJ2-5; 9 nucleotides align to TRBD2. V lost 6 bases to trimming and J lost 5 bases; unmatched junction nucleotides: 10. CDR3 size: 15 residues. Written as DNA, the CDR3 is TGTGCCAGCAGCTCAATAGCGGGAGCTAGGGAGACCCAGTACTTC. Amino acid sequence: CASSSIAGARETQYF.

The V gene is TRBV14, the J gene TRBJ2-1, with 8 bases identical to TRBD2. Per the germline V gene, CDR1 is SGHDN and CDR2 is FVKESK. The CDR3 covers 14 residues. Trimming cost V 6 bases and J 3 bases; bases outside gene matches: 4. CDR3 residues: CASRGTSIYNEQFF. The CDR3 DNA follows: TGTGCCAGCAGGGGGACTAGTATCTACAATGAGCAGTTCTTC.

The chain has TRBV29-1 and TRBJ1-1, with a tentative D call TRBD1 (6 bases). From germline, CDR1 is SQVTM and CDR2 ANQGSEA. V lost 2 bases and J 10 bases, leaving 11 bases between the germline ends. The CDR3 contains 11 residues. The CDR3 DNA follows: TGCAGCGTTGAACCGGGACACAGAGCTTTCTTT. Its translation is CSVEPGHRAFF. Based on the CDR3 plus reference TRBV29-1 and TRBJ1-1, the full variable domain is SAVISQKPSRDICQRGTSLTIQCQVDSQVTMMFWYRQQPGQSLTLIATANQGSEATYESGFVIDKFPISRPNLTFSTLTVSNMSPEDSSIYLCSVEPGHRAFFGQGTRLTVV.

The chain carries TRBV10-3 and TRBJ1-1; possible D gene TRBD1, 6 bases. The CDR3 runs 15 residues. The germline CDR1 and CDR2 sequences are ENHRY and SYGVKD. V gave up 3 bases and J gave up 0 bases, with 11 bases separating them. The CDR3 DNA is TGTGCCATCAGTGATACAGGGACCATGAACACTGAAGCTTTCTTT. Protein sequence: CAISDTGTMNTEAFF.

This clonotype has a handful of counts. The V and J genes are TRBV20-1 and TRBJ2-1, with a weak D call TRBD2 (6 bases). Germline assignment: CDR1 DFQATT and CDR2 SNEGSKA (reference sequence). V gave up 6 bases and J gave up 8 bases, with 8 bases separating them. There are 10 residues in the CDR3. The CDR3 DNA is TGCAGTGCCTGGGACTATGAGCAGTTCTTC. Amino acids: CSAWDYEQFF.

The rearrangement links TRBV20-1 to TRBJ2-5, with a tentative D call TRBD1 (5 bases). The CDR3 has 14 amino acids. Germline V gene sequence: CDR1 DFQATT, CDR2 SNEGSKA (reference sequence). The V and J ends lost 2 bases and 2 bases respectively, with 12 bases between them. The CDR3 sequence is CSARRQPIQETQYF. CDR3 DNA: TGCAGTGCTAGAAGACAGCCTATACAAGAGACCCAGTACTTC.

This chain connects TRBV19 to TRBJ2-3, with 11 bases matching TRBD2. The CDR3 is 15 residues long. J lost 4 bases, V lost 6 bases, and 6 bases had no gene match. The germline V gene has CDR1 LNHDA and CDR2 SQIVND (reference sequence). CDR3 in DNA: TGTGCCAGTAGCCACCTAGCGGGAGGTGCAGATACGCAGTATTTT. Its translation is CASSHLAGGADTQYF.

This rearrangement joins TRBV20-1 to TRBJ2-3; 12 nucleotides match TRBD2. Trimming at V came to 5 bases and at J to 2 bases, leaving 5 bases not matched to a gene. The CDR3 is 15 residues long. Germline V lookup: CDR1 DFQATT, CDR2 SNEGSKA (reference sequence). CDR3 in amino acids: CSAPRLAGDTDTQYF. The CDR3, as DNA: TGCAGTGCTCCAAGACTAGCGGGGGACACAGATACGCAGTATTTT.

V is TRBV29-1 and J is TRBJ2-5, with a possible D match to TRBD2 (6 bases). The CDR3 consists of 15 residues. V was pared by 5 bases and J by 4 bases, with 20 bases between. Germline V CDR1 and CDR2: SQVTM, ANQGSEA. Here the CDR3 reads CSVQTTGSRGETQYF. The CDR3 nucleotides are TGCAGCGTTCAAACTACCGGGAGTAGGGGAGAGACCCAGTACTTC.

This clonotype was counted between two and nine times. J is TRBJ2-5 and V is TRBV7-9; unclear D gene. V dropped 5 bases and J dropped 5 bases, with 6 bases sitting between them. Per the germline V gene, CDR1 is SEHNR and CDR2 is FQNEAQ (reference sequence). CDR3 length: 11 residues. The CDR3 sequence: CASSTAETQYF. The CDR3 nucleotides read TGTGCCAGCAGCACGGCGGAGACCCAGTACTTC.

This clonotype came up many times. CDR3 nucleotides: TGTGCCAGCAGCTTTCCGAACACCGGGGAGCTGTTTTTT. This sequence encodes CASSFPNTGELFF. The chain recombines TRBV7-7 with TRBJ2-2, with unresolved D. Germline-derived CDR1 and CDR2 are SSHAT and FNYEAQ (reference sequence). Trimming took off 3 bases at V and 0 bases at J, with 2 bases between the two ends. The CDR3 is 13 residues long.

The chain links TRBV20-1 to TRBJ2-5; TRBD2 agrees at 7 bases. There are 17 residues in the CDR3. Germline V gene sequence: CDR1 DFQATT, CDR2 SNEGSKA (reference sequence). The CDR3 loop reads CSARASASLADQETQYF. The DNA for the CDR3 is TGCAGCGCGAGGGCTTCTGCTAGCCTAGCGGACCAAGAGACCCAGTACTTC.

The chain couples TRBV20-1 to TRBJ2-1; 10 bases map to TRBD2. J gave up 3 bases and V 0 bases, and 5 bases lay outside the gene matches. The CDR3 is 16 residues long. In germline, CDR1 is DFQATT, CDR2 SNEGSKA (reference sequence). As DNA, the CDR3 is TGCAGTGCTAGAGATCGACCTAGCGGGGGCTACAATGAGCAGTTCTTC. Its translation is CSARDRPSGGYNEQFF.

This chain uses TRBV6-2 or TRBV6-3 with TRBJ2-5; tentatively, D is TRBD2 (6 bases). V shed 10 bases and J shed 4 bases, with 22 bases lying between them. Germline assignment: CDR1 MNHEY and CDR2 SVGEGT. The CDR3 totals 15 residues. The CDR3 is CATLPLLAPGETQYF. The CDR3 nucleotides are TGTGCCACCCTACCCCTACTAGCACCGGGAGAGACCCAGTACTTC.

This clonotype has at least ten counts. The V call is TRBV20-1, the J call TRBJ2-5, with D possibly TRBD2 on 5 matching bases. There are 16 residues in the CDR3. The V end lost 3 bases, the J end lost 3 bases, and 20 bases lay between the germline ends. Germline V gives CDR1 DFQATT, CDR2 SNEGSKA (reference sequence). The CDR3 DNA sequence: TGCAGTGCTAGGGCGCCAGCTGAACGACTAAAAGAGACCCAGTACTTC. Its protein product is CSARAPAERLKETQYF.

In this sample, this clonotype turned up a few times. The CDR3 sequence: CSASTPGQGYGASQPQHF. DNA of the CDR3: TGCAGTGCTAGTACTCCGGGACAGGGATACGGGGCGAGTCAGCCCCAGCATTTT. The chain employs TRBV20-1 and TRBJ1-5; 9 bases fit TRBD1. The V segment lost 3 bases and the J segment 6 bases; nucleotides outside the gene matches: 18. This CDR3 spans 18 amino acids. Germline CDR1 and CDR2: DFQATT and SNEGSKA (reference sequence).

The CDR3 bases are TGTGCCAGCAGCAAAGGGGCGGCGGGAGGTGGGAACACCGGGGAGCTGTTTTTT. Protein product: CASSKGAAGGGNTGELFF. V gene TRBV21-1 combines with J gene TRBJ2-2; the table's D call of TRBD2 was not tested on the DNA. TRBV21-1 constitutes a pseudogene. The CDR3 contains 18 residues.

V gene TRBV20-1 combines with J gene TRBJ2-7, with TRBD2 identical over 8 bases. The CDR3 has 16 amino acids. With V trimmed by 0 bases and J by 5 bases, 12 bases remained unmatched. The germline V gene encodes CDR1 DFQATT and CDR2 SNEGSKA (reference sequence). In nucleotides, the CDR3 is TGCAGTGCTAGAGATCCCCTTAGCGGGATGTCCAACGAGCAGTACTTC. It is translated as CSARDPLSGMSNEQYF.

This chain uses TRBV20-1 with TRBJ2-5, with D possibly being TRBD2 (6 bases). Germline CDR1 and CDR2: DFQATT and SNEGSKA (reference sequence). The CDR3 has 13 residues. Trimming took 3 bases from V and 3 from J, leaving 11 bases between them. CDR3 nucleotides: TGCAGTGCTAGCAGGACTACAGAAGAGACCCAGTACTTC. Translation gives CSASRTTEETQYF.

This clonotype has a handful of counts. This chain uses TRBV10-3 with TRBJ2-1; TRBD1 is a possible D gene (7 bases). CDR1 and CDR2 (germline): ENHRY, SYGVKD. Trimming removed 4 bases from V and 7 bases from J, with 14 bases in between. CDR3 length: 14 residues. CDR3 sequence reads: CAISAGGRTNEQFF. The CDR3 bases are TGTGCCATCAGTGCAGGGGGGAGGACGAATGAGCAGTTCTTC.

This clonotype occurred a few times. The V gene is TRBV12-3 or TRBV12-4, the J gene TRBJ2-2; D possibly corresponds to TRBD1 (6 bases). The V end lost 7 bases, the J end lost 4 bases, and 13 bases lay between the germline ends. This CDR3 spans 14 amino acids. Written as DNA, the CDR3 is TGTGCCAGCACCAGGGACACACCCACCGGGGAGCTGTTTTTT. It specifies CASTRDTPTGELFF.

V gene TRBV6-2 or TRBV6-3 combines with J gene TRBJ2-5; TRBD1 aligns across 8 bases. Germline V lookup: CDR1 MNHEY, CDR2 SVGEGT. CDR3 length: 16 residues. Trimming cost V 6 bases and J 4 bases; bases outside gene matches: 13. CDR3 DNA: TGTGCCAGCAGAAAAACCGGGACAGGTACTCGAGAGACCCAGTACTTC. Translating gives CASRKTGTGTRETQYF.

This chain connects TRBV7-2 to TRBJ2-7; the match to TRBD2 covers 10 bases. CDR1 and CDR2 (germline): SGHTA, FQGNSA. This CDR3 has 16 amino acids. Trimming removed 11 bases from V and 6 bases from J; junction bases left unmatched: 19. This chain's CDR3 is CASTYLAGGVGGEQYF. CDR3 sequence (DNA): TGTGCCTCTACCTATTTAGCGGGAGGTGTAGGGGGCGAGCAGTACTTC.

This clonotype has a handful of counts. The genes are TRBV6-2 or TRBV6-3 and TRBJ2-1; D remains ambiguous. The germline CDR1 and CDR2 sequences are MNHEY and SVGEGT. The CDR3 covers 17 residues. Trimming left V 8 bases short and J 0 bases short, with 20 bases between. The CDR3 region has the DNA TGTGCCAGCCTTCCTCAAAAGCCCCTTGGCTCCTACAATGAGCAGTTCTTC. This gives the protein CASLPQKPLGSYNEQFF.

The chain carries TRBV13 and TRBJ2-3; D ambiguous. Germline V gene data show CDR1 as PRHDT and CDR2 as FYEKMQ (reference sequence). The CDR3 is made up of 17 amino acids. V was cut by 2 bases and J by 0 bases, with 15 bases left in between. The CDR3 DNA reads TGTGCCAGCAGCTTAATTAGTAGGAAATTGAGCACAGATACGCAGTATTTT. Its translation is CASSLISRKLSTDTQYF.

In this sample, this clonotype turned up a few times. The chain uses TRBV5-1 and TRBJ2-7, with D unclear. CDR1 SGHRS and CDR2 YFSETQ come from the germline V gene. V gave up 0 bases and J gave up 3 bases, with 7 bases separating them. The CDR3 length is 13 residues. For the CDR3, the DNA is TGCGCCAGCAGCTTGGGGGAATTCTACGAGCAGTACTTC. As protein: CASSLGEFYEQYF.

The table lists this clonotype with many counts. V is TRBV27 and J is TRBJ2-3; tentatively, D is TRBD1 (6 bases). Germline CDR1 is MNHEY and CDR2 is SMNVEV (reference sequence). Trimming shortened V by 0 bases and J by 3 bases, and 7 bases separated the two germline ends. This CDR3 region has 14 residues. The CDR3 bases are TGTGCCAGCAGTTTATCGGGGGCAACAGATACGCAGTATTTT. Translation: CASSLSGATDTQYF.

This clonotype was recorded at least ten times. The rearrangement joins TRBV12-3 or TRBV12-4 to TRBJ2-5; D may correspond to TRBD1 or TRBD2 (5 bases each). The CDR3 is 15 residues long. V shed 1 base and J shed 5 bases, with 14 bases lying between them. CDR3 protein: CASSLGLGVSETQYF. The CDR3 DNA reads TGTGCCAGCAGTTTAGGATTGGGGGTGTCTGAGACCCAGTACTTC.